This TCR beta chain was identified in a study of blood T cell repertoires in COVID-19. After removal of 0 bases from V and 8 bases from J, the junction contained 5 bases not matched to a gene. The V gene's germline CDR1 is MNHNS and CDR2 SASEGT. There are 15 residues in the CDR3. Repertoires were generated with immunoSEQ multiplex PCR, while TCRdb's copy carries only in-frame clones and drops some. This table has about 390,000 clones, approximately 87% appearing once. This sequence joins TRBV6-1 and TRBJ1-4, with TRBD1 matching over 8 bases. The receptor's source is a woman aged 55-69 years with COVID-19, enrolled during active disease. Sequencing used peripheral blood. The CDR3 DNA follows: TGTGCCAGCAGTGAAGCGCTAAACAGGGGGGAAAAACTGTTTTTT. It codes for CASSEALNRGEKLFF.